The next 10 T cell receptor beta chains were all read from a single sample in a study of response to subunit inactivated influenza vaccine. Using its own MiXCR run on the RT-PCR reads, TCRdb lists one record per CDR3 protein. This table holds about 300,000 distinct CDR3 sequences, roughly 22% found once. Sample: PBMCs from blood, taken about 20 months after vaccination. Receptors were obtained from a man aged 50-75 years who received an inactivated influenza vaccine.

This chain joins TRBV9 and TRBJ2-7; 10 positions match TRBD1. Germline V gene data show CDR1 as SGDLS and CDR2 as YYNGEE. The CDR3 totals 15 residues. V lost 3 bases and J lost 6; bases outside the gene matches: 9. The CDR3 protein is CASSARDRGISEQYF. In DNA form, the CDR3 reads TGTGCCAGCAGCGCTCGGGACAGGGGAATCTCCGAGCAGTACTTC.

The chain uses TRBV18 and TRBJ2-3, with D tentatively TRBD1 (6 bases). Germline loops: CDR1 KGHSH, CDR2 LQKENI. V dropped 3 bases and J dropped 0 bases, with 10 bases sitting between them. This CDR3 is built from 15 residues. The CDR3 sequence: CASSPGAASTDTQYF. CDR3 sequence (DNA): TGTGCCAGCTCACCGGGGGCAGCTAGCACAGATACGCAGTATTTT.

The chain uses TRBV3-1 and TRBJ1-1; D not certain. CDR1 is LGHDT and CDR2 is YNNKEL in the germline V gene (reference sequence). There are 16 residues in the CDR3. Trimming removed 4 bases at V and 0 bases at J, with 15 bases between. CDR3 sequence (DNA): TGTGCCAGCAGCCTCACCGGTGGCAGCCTGAACACTGAAGCTTTCTTT. Its protein is CASSLTGGSLNTEAFF.

This clonotype appeared a few times. The chain recombines TRBV7-2 with TRBJ1-2; 10 bases fit TRBD1. With V trimmed by 5 bases and J by 6 bases, 6 bases remained unmatched. CDR3 length: 14 amino acids. Per the germline V gene, CDR1 is SGHTA and CDR2 is FQGNSA. Here the CDR3 DNA reads TGTGCCAGCAGCCCACAAGGACAGGGGGATGGCTACACCTTC. Protein sequence: CASSPQGQGDGYTF. The full variable domain, completed using reference TRBV7-2 and TRBJ1-2, is GAGVSQSPSNKVTEKGKDVELRCDPISGHTALYWYRQSLGQGLEFLIYFQGNSAPDKSGLPSDRFSAERTGGSVSTLTIQRTQQEDSAVYLCASSPQGQGDGYTFGSGTRLTVV.

The chain recombines TRBV29-1 with TRBJ2-6; D might be TRBD1 (6 bases). Per germline, CDR1 SQVTM and CDR2 ANQGSEA. The V end lost 2 bases, the J end lost 5 bases, and 7 bases lay between the germline ends. This CDR3 region has 13 residues. The CDR3: CSVEQGRANVLTF. The CDR3 DNA reads as TGCAGCGTTGAACAGGGGAGGGCCAACGTCCTGACTTTC.

This rearrangement joins TRBV7-8 to TRBJ1-2, with D unclear. The CDR3 has 17 amino acids. CDR1 and CDR2 from the germline V gene are SGHVS and FQNEAQ. The V and J ends lost 1 base and 0 bases respectively, with 15 bases between them. CDR3 bases: TGTGCCAGCAGCTTAGTGGGGATTCGTGGAGCTAACTATGGCTACACCTTC. Translated: CASSLVGIRGANYGYTF.

Concerning this clonotype: An end of the junction differs from the germline gene, which may be a read error. This chain connects TRBV24-1 to TRBJ2-3, with D maybe TRBD2 (5 bases). The CDR3 consists of 14 residues. In germline, CDR1 is KGHDR, CDR2 SFDVKD. The DNA for the CDR3 is TGTACCACCAGTAGCGCAGATTCCACAGATACGCAGTATTTT. It encodes CTTSSADSTDTQYF.

The chain has TRBV9 and TRBJ1-5; no clear D gene. From germline, CDR1 is SGDLS and CDR2 YYNGEE. V dropped 4 bases and J dropped 5 bases, with 13 bases sitting between them. This CDR3 spans 14 amino acids. The CDR3 region is CASSPWRGHQPQHF. The CDR3 bases are TGTGCCAGCAGCCCTTGGCGCGGGCATCAGCCCCAGCATTTT.

V usage is TRBV15 and J usage is TRBJ2-1, with D perhaps matching TRBD1 (6 bases). V gave up 5 bases and J gave up 6 bases, with 11 bases separating them. Germline CDR1 is LNHNV and CDR2 is YYDKDF (reference sequence). The CDR3 totals 13 residues. The CDR3 protein is CATSGNRVNEQFF. CDR3 sequence (DNA): TGTGCCACCAGCGGGAACAGGGTCAATGAGCAGTTCTTC.

This clonotype was counted a few times. V gene TRBV20-1 combines with J gene TRBJ2-5; 8 positions match TRBD1. Germline lookup yields CDR1 DFQATT and CDR2 SNEGSKA (reference sequence). V lost 1 base to trimming and J lost 5 bases; unmatched junction nucleotides: 6. The CDR3 is 14 residues long. The CDR3 loop is CSARARTGWETQYF. CDR3 DNA: TGCAGTGCTAGAGCCCGGACAGGGTGGGAGACCCAGTACTTC.